This T cell receptor (beta chain) was documented in a study of graft-versus-host responses after intestinal transplantation. Across the study: Among the recipients, all got anti-thymocyte globulin induction and then tacrolimus and steroids for around 3 years.

Study-wide findings and caveats: Within allografts, high graft-versus-host to host-versus-graft clonal ratios were seen among patients with graft-donor T cell macrochimerism. Detection of GvH clones occurred in recipient marrow, and some had their first appearance in ileum or blood.

Notes on this clone: Its antigen remains unidentified.

TCRdb's copy holds only in-frame clones and misses some; the assay was immunoSEQ multiplex PCR. This sample has approximately 80,000 clones, with roughly nine tenths found just once. The germline CDR1 and CDR2 sequences are MDHEN and SYDVKM. This CDR3 is built from 19 residues. Trimming took 2 bases from V and 3 from J, leaving 23 bases between them. The receptor was derived from a human donor who received an intestinal transplant. J is TRBJ2-1 and V is TRBV28; a weak D match, TRBD2 (7 bases). Source: unstimulated CD4+ T cells sorted from spleen or lymph node cells, taken before intestinal transplant. The CDR3 DNA reads TGTGCCAGCAGTTTAAAACCATTTAGGACGGGGGGCCTCTACAATGAGCAGTTCTTC. It encodes CASSLKPFRTGGLYNEQFF.